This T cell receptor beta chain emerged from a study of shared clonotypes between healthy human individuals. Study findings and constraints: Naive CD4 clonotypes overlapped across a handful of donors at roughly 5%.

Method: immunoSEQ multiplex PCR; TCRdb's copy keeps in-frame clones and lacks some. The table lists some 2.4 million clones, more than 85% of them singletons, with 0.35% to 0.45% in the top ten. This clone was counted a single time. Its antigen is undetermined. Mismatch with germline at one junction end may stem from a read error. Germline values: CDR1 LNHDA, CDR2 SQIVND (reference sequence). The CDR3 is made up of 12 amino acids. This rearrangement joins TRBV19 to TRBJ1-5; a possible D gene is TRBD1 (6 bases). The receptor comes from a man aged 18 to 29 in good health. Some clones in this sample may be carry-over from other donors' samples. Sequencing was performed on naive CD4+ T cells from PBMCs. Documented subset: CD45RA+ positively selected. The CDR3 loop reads CASHKQQGKPIF. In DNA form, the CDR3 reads TGTGCCAGTCACAAACAACAGGGTAAACCAATCTTT.